This entry is about one T cell receptor (beta chain). The data derive from a study of control samples from healthy donors and cancer patients. Using immunoSEQ multiplex PCR, the repertoire was profiled, and TCRdb retains in-frame clones only, with some absent. The sample has around 150,000 clones, approximately 94% seen once. The germline V gene encodes CDR1 SGHTA and CDR2 FQGTGA. The germline V and J ends were trimmed by 5 bases and 1 base, with 11 bases remaining between them. The CDR3 consists of 14 residues. This clonotype originated in a woman aged 40 to 50 in good health. Input material: blood. V and J are TRBV7-3 and TRBJ1-1; possible D gene TRBD1, 5 bases. The CDR3: CASSPSGGNTEAFF. CDR3 DNA sequence: TGTGCCAGCAGCCCCTCTGGGGGGAACACTGAAGCTTTCTTT.